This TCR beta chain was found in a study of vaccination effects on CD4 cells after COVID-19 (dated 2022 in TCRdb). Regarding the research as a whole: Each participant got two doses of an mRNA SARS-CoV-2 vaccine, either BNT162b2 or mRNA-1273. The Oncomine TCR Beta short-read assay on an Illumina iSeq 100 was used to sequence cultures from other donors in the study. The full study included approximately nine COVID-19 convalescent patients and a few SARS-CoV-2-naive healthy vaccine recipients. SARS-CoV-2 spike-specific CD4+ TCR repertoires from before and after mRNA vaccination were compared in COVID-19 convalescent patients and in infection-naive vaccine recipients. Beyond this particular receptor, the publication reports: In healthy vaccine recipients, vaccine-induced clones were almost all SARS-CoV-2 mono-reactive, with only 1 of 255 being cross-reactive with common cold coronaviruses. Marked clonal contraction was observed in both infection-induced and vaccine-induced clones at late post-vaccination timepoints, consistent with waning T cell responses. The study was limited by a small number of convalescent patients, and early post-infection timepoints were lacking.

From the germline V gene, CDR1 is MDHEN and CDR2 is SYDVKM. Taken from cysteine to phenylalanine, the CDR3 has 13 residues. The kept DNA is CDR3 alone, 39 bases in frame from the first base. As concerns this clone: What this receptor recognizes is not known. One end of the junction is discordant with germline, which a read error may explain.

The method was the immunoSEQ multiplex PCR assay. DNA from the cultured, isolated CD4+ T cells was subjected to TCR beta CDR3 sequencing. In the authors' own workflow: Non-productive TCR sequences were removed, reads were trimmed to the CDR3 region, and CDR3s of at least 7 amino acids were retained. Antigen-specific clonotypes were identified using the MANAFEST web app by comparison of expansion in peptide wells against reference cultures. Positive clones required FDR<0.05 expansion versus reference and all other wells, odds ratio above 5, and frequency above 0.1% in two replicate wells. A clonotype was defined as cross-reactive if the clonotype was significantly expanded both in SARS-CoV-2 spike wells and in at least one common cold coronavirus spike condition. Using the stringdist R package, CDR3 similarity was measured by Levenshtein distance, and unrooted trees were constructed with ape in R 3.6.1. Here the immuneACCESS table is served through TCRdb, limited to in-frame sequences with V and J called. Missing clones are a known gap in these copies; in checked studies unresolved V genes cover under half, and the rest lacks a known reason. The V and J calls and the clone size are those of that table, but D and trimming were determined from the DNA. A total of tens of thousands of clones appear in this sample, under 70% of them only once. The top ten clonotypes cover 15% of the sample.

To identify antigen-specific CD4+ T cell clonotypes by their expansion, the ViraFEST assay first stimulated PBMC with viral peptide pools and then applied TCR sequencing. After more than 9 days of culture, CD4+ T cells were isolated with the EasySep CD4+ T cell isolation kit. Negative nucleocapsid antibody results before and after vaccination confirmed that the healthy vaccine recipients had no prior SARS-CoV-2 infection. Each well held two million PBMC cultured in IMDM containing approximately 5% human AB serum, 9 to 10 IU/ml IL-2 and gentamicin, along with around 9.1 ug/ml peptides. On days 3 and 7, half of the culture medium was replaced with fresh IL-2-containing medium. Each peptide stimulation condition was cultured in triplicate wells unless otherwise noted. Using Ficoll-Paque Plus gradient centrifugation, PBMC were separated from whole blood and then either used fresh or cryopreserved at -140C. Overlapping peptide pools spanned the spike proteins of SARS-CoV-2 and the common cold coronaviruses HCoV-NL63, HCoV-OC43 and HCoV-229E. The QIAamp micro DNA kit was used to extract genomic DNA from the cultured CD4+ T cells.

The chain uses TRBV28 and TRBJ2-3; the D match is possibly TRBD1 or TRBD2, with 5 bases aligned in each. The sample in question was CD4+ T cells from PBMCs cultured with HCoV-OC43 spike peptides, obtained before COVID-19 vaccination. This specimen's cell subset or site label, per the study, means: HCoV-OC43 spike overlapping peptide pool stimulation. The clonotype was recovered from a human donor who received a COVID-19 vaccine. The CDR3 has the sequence CASRINPVGRPLF. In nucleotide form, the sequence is TGTGCCAGCAGAATAAATCCGGTGGGACGTCCCCTTTTC.